The clone carrying this T cell receptor (beta chain) was seen many times. Its antigen remains unidentified. This specimen belongs to a study of PD-1 blockade in mismatch repair-deficient tumors. Study-level background: Patients had fewer than 15 mismatch repair-deficient cancer types and were previously treated and progressing.

Looked up from germline, CDR1 is SEHNR and CDR2 is FQNEAQ (reference sequence). CDR3 length: 15 residues. V shed 4 bases and J 3 bases; nucleotides not matched to a gene: 9. This table comes from immunoSEQ multiplex PCR, and its TCRdb copy is limited to in-frame clones, with some not included. This table holds roughly 79,000 clones, 70% to 90% found once. Whole-study results and caveats: Rapid post-treatment expansion, then contraction, generally preceding radiologic response, marked tumor-resident clones.

Mismatch repair deficiency was confirmed in all patients, by PCR or immunohistochemistry. The TCR-sequenced patients were three responders to pembrolizumab. The sequence derives from an adult with mismatch repair-deficient cancer. J is TRBJ2-7 and V is TRBV7-9; 7 nucleotides line up with TRBD1. The sequencing used peripheral blood, collected 44 weeks after starting pembrolizumab. CDR3 loop: CASSSPLGTDYEQYF. CDR3 nucleotide sequence: TGTGCCAGCAGCTCTCCCCTCGGGACAGACTACGAGCAGTACTTC.